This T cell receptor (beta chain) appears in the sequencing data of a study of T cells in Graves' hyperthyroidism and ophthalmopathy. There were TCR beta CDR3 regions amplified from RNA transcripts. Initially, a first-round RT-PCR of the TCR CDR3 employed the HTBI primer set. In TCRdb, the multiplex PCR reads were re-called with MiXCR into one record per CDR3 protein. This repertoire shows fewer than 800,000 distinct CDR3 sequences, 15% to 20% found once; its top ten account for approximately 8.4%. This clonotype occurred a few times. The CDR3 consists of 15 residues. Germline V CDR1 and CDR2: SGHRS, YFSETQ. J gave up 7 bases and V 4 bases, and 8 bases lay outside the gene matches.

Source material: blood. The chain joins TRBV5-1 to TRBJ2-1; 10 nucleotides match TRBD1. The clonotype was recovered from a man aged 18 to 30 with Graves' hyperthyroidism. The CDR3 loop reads CASSHRDRGWNEQFF. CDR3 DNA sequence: TGCGCCAGCAGCCACCGGGACAGGGGCTGGAATGAGCAGTTCTTC.